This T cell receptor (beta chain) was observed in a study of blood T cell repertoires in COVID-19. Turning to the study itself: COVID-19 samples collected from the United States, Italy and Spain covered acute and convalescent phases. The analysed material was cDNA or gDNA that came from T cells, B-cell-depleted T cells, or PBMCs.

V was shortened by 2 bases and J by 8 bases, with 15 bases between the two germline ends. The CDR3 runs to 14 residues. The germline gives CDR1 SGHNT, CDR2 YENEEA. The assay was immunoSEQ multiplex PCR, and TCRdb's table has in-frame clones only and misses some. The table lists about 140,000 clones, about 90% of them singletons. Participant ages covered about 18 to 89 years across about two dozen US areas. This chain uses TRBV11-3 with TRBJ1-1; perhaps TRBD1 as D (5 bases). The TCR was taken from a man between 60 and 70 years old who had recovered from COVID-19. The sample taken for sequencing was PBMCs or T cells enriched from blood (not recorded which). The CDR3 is CASSLRGESTEAFF. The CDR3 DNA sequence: TGTGCCAGCAGCTTACGGGGGGAGAGTACCGAAGCTTTCTTT.